This TCR beta chain was captured by sequencing in a study of blood T cell repertoires in COVID-19. The CDR3 totals 15 residues. The V end lost 0 bases, the J end lost 1 base, and 6 bases lay between the germline ends. CDR1 is MGHRA and CDR2 is YSYEKL in the germline V gene. Sequencing used immunoSEQ multiplex PCR; TCRdb keeps in-frame clones, though not all of them. The sample has about 50,000 clones; more than 85% are singletons. The sequenced sample consisted of peripheral blood. The chain has TRBV4-1 and TRBJ2-2; D unclear. This receptor was obtained from a human donor in a cohort sampled during active COVID-19. The DNA for the CDR3 is TGCGCCAGCAGCCAAGATCGACTGAACACCGGGGAGCTGTTTTTT. It yields the protein CASSQDRLNTGELFF.